The 4 T cell receptor beta chains given below trace back to one sample, sequenced in a study of T cells in Graves' hyperthyroidism and ophthalmopathy. RNA transcripts provided the source from which TCR beta CDR3 regions were amplified. Carried out on the TCR CDR3, a first-round RT-PCR used the HTBI primer set. TCRdb reanalysed the multiplex PCR reads using MiXCR and keeps one entry per CDR3 protein. The sample contains approximately 610,000 distinct CDR3 sequences, approximately 14% of which appear only once. The sequenced sample consisted of blood. The receptor set was obtained from a woman in her 40s with Graves' ophthalmopathy.

The chain links TRBV12-3 or TRBV12-4 to TRBJ2-2; D tentatively reads TRBD1 or TRBD2 (5 bases each). The CDR3 covers 15 residues. V lost 3 bases and J lost 2, with 10 bases in between. CDR3 loop: CASSFTGTNTGELFF. The CDR3 bases are TGTGCCAGCAGTTTTACCGGGACCAACACCGGGGAGCTGTTTTTT.

This clonotype was seen many times. The V call is TRBV6-1, the J call TRBJ1-3, with TRBD1 matching 7 bases. Germline assignment: CDR1 MNHNS and CDR2 SASEGT. The ends lost 7 bases at V and 3 bases at J; junction bases unmatched: 9. CDR3 length: 15 amino acids. The CDR3 loop reads CASMPSGGGGNTIYF. The CDR3 DNA reads as TGTGCCAGCATGCCTTCAGGGGGTGGTGGAAACACCATATATTTT.

This clonotype was observed many times. The V gene is TRBV6-5, the J gene TRBJ2-7; TRBD1 matches at 9 bases. The CDR3 runs 14 residues. Unmatched junction bases numbered 8, after V lost 5 bases and J lost 6 bases. Germline CDR1 reads MNHEY; CDR2 reads SVGAGI. CDR3 amino acids: CASSPGTGSREQYF. The CDR3 DNA reads as TGTGCCAGCAGTCCCGGGACAGGGTCGCGCGAGCAGTACTTC.

This clonotype was found many times. The chain links TRBV20-1 to TRBJ1-2; D call uncertain. The CDR3 contains 11 residues. Germline V gives CDR1 DFQATT, CDR2 SNEGSKA (reference sequence). The germline V and J ends were trimmed by 5 bases and 5 bases, with 9 bases remaining between them. CDR3 in DNA: TGCAGTGCTCTGGATAATTATGGCTACACCTTC. As protein: CSALDNYGYTF.